This T cell receptor beta chain was captured by sequencing in a study of cytomegalovirus exposure and HLA in healthy donors. In the PCR, 60 Vbeta and 13 Jbeta primers were used. Profiled with immunoSEQ multiplex PCR; TCRdb holds only in-frame clones, not every one. Counted here are 150,000 to 200,000 clones, approximately 82% occurring once; the ten biggest clones make up about 2%. Healthy bone marrow donors made up the donor group. Notes on the study in general: In a later analysis, a genetic analysis reported fewer productive-TCR N-insertions in an Asian-associated ancestry cluster than the cohort average. Specificity for CMV antigens was confirmed in vitro for three of the CMV-associated chains.

On this clone: The antigen is unknown.

The CDR3 has 12 amino acids. Germline-derived CDR1 and CDR2 are SQVTM and ANQGSEA. Trimming took 6 bases from V and 3 from J; bases not matched to a gene: 2. This receptor was taken from a woman aged 30 to 39 in good health and CMV-seronegative. The rearrangement uses TRBV29-1 and TRBJ2-1; 7 bases match TRBD2. The sequencing input was PBMCs. In DNA, the CDR3 is TGCAGCGTAAGCGGGGACTACAATGAGCAGTTCTTC. Its protein is CSVSGDYNEQFF.